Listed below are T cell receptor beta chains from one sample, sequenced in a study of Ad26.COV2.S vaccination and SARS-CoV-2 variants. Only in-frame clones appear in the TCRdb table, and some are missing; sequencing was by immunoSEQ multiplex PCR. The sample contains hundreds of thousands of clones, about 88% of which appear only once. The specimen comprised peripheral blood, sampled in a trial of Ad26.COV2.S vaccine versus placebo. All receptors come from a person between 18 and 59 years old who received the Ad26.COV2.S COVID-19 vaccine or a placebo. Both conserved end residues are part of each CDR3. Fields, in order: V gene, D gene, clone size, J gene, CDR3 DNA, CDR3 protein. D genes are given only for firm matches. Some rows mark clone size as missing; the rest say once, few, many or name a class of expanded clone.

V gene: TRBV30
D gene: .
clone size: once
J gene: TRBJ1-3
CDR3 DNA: TGTGCCTGGAACCCTGATGCCTACTCTGGAAACACCATATATTTT
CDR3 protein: CAWNPDAYSGNTIYF

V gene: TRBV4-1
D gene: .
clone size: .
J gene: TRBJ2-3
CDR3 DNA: TGCGCCAGCAGCCCCCTAGTGTTAGCGAGGGCAGATACGCAGTATTTT
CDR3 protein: CASSPLVLARADTQYF

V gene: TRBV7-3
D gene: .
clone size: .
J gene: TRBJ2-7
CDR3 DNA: TGTGCCAGCAGCCAGGGACCGACGCGTTCCTACGAGCAGTACTTC
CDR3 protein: CASSQGPTRSYEQYF

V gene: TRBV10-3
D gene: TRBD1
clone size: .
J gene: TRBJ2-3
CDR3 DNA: TGTGCCATCAGTGAGAGGGGGCTCACAGATACGCAGTATTTT
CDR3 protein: CAISERGLTDTQYF

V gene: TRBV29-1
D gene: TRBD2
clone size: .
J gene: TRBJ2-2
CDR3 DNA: TGCAGCGTAGATAGCGGGAGGGGCACCGGGGAGCTGTTTTTT
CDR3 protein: CSVDSGRGTGELFF

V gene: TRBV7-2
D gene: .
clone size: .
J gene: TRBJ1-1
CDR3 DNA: TGTGCCAGCAGCTTAGCCCCCCAGGGCCTTGAAGCTTTCTTT
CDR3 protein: CASSLAPQGLEAFF

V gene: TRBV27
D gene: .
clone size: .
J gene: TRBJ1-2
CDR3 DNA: TGTGCCAGCAGTTTATCCGTAGGAAATTTTAACTATGGCTACACCTTC
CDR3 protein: CASSLSVGNFNYGYTF

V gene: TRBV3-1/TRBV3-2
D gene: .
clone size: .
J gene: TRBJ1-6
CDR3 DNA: TGTGCCAGCAGTCACCGAGGGGGTGGGTGGAATTCACCCCTCCACTTT
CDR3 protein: CASSHRGGGWNSPLHF

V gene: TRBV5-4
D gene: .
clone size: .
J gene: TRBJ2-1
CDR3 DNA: TGTGCCAGCAGCTTGTGGGCGGGGCGTAGTAATGAGCAGTTCTTC
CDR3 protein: CASSLWAGRSNEQFF

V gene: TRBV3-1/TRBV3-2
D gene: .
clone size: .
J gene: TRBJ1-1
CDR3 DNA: TGTGCCAGCAGCCAAGGACACTCGAACACTGAAGCTTTCTTT
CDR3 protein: CASSQGHSNTEAFF

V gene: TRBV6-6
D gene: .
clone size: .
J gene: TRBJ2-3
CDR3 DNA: TGTGCCAGCAGTTACTCGACGCCGGCCAACACAGATACGCAGTATTTT
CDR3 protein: CASSYSTPANTDTQYF

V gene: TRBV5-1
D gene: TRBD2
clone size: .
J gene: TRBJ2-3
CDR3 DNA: TGCGCCAGCAGCTTGGGGTTTGCGGGGGGGCCAGATACGCAGTATTTT
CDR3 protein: CASSLGFAGGPDTQYF

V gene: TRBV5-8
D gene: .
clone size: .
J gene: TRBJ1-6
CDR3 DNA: TGTGCCAGCAGCCCCTTAAGGGATGCGACAGAGAATTCACCCCTCCACTTT
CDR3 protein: CASSPLRDATENSPLHF

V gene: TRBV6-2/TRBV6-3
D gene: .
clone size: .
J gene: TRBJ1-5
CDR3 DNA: TGTGCCAGCAGTTGGTTGTGGTCCGGTCTCAATCAGCCCCAGCATTTT
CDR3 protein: CASSWLWSGLNQPQHF

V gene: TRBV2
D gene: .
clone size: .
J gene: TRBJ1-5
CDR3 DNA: TGTGCCAGCAGCCTCGGTTATAGCAATCAGCCCCAGCATTTT
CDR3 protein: CASSLGYSNQPQHF

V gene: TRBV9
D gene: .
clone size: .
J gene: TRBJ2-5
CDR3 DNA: TGTGCCAGCACCAGGACCGGGACCGATAAAGAGACCCAGTACTTC
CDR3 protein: CASTRTGTDKETQYF

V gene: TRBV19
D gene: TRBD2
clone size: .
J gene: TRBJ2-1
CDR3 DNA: TGTGCCAGTAGTGTGGGACTAGCGGGAATCAATGAGCAGTTCTTC
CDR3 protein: CASSVGLAGINEQFF

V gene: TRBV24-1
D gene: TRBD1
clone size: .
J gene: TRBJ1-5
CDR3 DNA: TGTGCCACCAGTGATGGGACAGCGGATCAGCCCCAGCATTTT
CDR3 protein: CATSDGTADQPQHF

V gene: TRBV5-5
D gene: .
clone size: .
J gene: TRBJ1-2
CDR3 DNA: TGTGCCAGCAGCTGGGGACTGGGGGGGATCCGGATAGATGGCTACACCTTC
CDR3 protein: CASSWGLGGIRIDGYTF

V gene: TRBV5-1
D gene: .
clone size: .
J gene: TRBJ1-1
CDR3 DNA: TGCGCCAGCAGCCCGAGGCTAAGCGAGAGGGCTTTCTTT
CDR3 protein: CASSPRLSERAFF

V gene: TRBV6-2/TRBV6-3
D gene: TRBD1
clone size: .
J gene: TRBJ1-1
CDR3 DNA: TGTGCCAGCAGTCGGCGGGACAGGGGATTAGGGAACACTGAAGCTTTCTTT
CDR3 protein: CASSRRDRGLGNTEAFF

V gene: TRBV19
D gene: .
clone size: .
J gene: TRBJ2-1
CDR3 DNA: TGTGCCAGTAGTATAATCTCGCGGATACCAAATGAGCAGTTCTTC
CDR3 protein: CASSIISRIPNEQFF

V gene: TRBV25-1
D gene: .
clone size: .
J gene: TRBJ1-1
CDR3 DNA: TGTGCCAGCAGTGAATGGGTGGGTCAGAACACTGAAGCTTTCTTT
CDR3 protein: CASSEWVGQNTEAFF

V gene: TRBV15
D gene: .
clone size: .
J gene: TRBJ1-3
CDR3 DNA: TGTGCCACCAGCAGAGCTGGGGATACTGGAAACACCATATATTTT
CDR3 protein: CATSRAGDTGNTIYF

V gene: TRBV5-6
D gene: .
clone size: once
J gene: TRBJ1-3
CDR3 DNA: TGTGCCAGCAGCCGCGCCGGACCGCTCTCTGGAAACACCATATATTTT
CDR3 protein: CASSRAGPLSGNTIYF

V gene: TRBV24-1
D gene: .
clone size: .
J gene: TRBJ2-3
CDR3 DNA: TGTGCCACCAGTGATTTACGCCTACGGGGAGAAGATACGCAGTATTTT
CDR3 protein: CATSDLRLRGEDTQYF

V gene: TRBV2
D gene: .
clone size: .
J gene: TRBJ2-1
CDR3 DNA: TGTGCCAGCAGCGTGCGGGGCCCCCTCTTTGGTGAGCAGTTCTTC
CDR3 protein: CASSVRGPLFGEQFF

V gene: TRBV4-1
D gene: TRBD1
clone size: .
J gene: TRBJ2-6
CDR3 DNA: TGCGCCAGCAGCCACACCCCGGGACAGGGTACTATCTCTGGGGCCAACGTCCTGACTTTC
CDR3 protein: CASSHTPGQGTISGANVLTF

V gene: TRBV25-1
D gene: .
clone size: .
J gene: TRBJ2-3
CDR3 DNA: TGTGCCAGCAGTGAATGGGATACGCAGTATTTT
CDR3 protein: CASSEWDTQYF

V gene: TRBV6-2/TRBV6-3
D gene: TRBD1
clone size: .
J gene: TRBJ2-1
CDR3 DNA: TGTGCCAGCAGTTTAATTATCCCCAACAGGGGGTCCTACAATGAGCAGTTCTTC
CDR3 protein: CASSLIIPNRGSYNEQFF

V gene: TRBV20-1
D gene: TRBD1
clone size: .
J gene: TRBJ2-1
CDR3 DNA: TGCAGTGCTAGTCGAGCGACAGGGGACTACAATGAGCAGTTCTTC
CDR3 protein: CSASRATGDYNEQFF

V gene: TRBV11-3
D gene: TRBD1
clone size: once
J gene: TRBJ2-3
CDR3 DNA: TGTGCCAGCAGCGTTGGACAGGGTACAGATACGCAGTATTTT
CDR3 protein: CASSVGQGTDTQYF

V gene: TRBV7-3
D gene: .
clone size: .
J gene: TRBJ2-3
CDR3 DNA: TGTGCCAGCAGCTCCCGACAGACAGATACGCAGTATTTT
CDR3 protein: CASSSRQTDTQYF

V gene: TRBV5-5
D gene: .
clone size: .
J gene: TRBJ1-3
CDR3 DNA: TGTGCCAGCAGCTTGGCCGGAACCACAGGAAACACCATATATTTT
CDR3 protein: CASSLAGTTGNTIYF

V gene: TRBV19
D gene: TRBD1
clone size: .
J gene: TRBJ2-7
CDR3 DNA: TGTGCCAGCCGACAGGGCCCTAGCTCCTACGAGCAGTACTTC
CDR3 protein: CASRQGPSSYEQYF

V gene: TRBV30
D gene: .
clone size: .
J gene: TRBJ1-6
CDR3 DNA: TGTGCCTGGAGTGTAAATGGGGGGTCCCCCCTCCACTTT
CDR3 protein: CAWSVNGGSPLHF

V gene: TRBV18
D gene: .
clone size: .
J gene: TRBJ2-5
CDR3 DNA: TGTGCCAGCTCACCATCACAGGGAGGGGAGACCCAGTACTTC
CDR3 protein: CASSPSQGGETQYF

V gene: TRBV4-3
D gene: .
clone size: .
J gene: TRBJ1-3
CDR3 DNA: TGCGCCAGCAGCGTCTTGAGGGGCTCTGGAAACACCATATATTTT
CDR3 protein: CASSVLRGSGNTIYF

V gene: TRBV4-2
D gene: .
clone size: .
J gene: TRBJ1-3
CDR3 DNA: TGTGCCAGCAGCCAAAGCAGGGACTCTGGAAACACCATATATTTT
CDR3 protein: CASSQSRDSGNTIYF

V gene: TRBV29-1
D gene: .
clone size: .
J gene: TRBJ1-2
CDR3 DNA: TGCAGCGGGGGAAAACAGGGTCTCTATGGCTACACCTTC
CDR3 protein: CSGGKQGLYGYTF

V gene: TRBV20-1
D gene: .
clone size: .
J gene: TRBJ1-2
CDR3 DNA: TGCAGTGTTTCTCCTAACTATGGCTACACCTTC
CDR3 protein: CSVSPNYGYTF

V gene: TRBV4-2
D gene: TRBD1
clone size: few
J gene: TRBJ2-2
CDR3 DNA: TGTGCCAGCAGGATCACGGGACAGGGCGAAACCGGGGAGCTGTTTTTT
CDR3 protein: CASRITGQGETGELFF

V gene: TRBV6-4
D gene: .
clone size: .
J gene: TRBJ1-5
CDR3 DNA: TGTGCCAGCAGTGACCACGACACCACGCATCAGCCCCAGCATTTT
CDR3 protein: CASSDHDTTHQPQHF

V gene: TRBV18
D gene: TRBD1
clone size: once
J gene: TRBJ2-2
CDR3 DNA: TGTGCCAGCTCTGAGGGGGCTGCCGGGGAGCTGTTTTTT
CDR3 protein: CASSEGAAGELFF

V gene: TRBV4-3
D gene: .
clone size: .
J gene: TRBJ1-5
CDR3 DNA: TGCGCCAGCAGCCAGTCATTTAGCAATCAGCCCCAGCATTTT
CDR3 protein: CASSQSFSNQPQHF

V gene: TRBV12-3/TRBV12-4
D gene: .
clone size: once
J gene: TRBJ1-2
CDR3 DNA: TGTGCCAGCAGTTTAGGCCCTTATCCCACCTTC
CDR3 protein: CASSLGPYPTF

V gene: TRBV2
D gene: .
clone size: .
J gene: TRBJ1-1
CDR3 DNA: TGTGCCAGGTTGGGACAGAACACTGAAGCTTTCTTT
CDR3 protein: CARLGQNTEAFF

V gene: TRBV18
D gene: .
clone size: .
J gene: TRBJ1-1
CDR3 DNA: TGTGCCAGCTCACCAGTCGGAGCGGTTGGCACTGAAGCTTTCTTT
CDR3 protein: CASSPVGAVGTEAFF

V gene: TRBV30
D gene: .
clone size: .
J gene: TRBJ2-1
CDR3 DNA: TGTGCCTGCAGCATACGACTCTTTTCCAATGAGCAGTTCTTC
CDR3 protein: CACSIRLFSNEQFF

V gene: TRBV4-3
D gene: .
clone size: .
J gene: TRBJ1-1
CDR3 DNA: TGCGCCAGCAGCCAAGATTACGAGGCAAGGGAAGCTTTCTTT
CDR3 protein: CASSQDYEAREAFF

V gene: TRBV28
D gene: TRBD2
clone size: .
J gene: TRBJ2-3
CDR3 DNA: TGTGCCAGCAGTTTTGCGCTAGCGGAAGATACGCAGTATTTT
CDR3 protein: CASSFALAEDTQYF

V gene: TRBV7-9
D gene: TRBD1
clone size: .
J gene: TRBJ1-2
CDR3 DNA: TGTGCCAGCAGCTTAGCCCTAGGGACAGTCTATGGCTACACCTTC
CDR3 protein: CASSLALGTVYGYTF

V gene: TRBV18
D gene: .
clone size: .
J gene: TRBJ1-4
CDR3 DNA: TGTGCCAGCCACCGGGACGGTGGAGGCGAAAAACTGTTTTTT
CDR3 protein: CASHRDGGGEKLFF

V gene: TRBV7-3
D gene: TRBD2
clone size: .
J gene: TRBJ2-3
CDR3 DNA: TGTGCCAGCAGCTTAAACGTAGCGGGGGGAGATACGCAGTATTTT
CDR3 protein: CASSLNVAGGDTQYF

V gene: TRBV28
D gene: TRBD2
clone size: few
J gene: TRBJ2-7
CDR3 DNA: TGTGCCAGCAGTTTGTCTCTAGCGGCCCTCTCCTACGAGCAGTACTTC
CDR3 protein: CASSLSLAALSYEQYF